The TCR beta chain under discussion was sequenced for a study of Graves' ophthalmopathy and Graves' hyperthyroidism. Overall study context: Peripheral blood collection took place at initial diagnosis, before any treatment.

Ophthalmopathy donors showed moderate-to-severe activity, CAS ≥3, NOSPECS ≥4 and a duration under 3 months. If patients had other autoimmune diseases, uncontrolled infections, pregnancy or lactation, they were excluded. Establishment of the diagnosis relied upon clinical symptoms, serum thyroxine, TRAb, thyroid ultrasound and orbital computed tomography. RNA served as the template for amplifying TCR beta CDR3 regions. Scientists carried out first-round RT-PCR using HTBI primers and then a second-round multiplex PCR. MiXCR, applied by TCRdb to the multiplex PCR reads, yields one record per CDR3 protein. This sample has 200,000 to 300,000 distinct CDR3 sequences, with 45% found just once. The CDR3 runs 14 residues. The germline V gene has CDR1 SGDLS and CDR2 YYNGEE. V shed 0 bases and J shed 8 bases, with 14 bases lying between them.

The material sequenced was peripheral blood. This chain links TRBV9 with TRBJ1-1; D gene ambiguous. The TCR originated in an adult man with Graves' ophthalmopathy. The CDR3 bases are TGTGCCAGCAGCGTAGAAGCAGGAATCGAGGAAGCTTTCTTT. Its protein is CASSVEAGIEEAFF.